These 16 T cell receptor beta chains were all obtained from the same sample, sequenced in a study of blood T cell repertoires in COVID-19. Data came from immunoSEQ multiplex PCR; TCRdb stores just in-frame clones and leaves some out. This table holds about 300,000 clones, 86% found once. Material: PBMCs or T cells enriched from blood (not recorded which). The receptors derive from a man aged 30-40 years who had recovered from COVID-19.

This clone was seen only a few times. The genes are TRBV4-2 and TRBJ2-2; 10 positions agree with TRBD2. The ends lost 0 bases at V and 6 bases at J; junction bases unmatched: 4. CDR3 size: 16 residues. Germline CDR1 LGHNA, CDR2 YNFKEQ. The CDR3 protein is CASSQDRAGGPGELFF. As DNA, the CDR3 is TGTGCCAGCAGCCAAGATAGAGCGGGGGGGCCCGGGGAGCTGTTTTTT.

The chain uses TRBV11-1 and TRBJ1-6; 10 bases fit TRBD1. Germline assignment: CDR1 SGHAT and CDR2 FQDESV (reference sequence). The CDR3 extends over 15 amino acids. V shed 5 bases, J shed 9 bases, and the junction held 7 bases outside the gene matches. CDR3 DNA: TGTGCCAGCAGCCTTGGAAGGACAGGGGGTTCACCCCTCCACTTT. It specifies CASSLGRTGGSPLHF.

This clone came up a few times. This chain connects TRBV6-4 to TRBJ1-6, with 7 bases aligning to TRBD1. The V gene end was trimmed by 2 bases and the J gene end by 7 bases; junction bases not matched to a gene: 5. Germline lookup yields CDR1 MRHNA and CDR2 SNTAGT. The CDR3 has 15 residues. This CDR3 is CASSDEDRENSPLHF. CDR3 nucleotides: TGTGCCAGCAGTGACGAAGACAGGGAGAATTCACCCCTCCACTTT.

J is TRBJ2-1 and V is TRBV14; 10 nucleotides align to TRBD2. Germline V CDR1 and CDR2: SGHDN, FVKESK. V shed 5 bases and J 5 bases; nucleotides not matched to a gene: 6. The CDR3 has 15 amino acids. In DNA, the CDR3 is TGTGCCAGCAGCATTCTAGCGGGAGTCGACAATGAGCAGTTCTTC. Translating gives CASSILAGVDNEQFF.

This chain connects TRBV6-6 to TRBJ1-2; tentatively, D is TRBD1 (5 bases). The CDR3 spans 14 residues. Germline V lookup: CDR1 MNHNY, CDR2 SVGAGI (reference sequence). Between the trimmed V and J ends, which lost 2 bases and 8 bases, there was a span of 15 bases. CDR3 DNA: TGTGCCAGCAGTTACGAAGCAGGGAGGGAGGGCTACACCTTC. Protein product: CASSYEAGREGYTF.

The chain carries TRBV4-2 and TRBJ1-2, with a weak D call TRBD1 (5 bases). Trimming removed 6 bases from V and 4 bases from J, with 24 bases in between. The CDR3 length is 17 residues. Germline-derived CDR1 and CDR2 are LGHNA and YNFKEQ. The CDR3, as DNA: TGTGCCAGCAGGGGGGGGAATAGACGCGGGGCGCGCTATGGCTACACCTTC. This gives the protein CASRGGNRRGARYGYTF.

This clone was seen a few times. The CDR3 DNA follows: TGTGCCACTAGACAGACGAACACTGAAGCTTTCTTT. Its protein is CATRQTNTEAFF. The chain combines TRBV6-8 with TRBJ1-1; maybe TRBD1 (5 bases). Germline loops: CDR1 MNHGY, CDR2 SAAAGT. V shed 10 bases and J shed 1 base, with 10 bases lying between them. This CDR3 has 12 residues.

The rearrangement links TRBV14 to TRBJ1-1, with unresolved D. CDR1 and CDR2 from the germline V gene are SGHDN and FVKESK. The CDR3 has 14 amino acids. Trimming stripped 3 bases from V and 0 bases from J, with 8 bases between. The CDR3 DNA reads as TGTGCCAGCAGCCACCTCAGGTTGAACACTGAAGCTTTCTTT. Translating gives CASSHLRLNTEAFF.

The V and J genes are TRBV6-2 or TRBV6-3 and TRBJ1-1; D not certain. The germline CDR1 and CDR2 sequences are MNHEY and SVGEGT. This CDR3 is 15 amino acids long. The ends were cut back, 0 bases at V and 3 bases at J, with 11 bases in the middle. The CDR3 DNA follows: TGTGCCAGCAGTTACTCGATCCAGTTGTACACTGAAGCTTTCTTT. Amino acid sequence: CASSYSIQLYTEAFF.

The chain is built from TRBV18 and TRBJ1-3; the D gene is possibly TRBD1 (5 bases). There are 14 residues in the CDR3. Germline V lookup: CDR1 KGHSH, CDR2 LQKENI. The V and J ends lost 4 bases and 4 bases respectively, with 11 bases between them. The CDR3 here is CASSRPEGGNTIYF. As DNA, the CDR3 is TGTGCCAGCTCACGTCCGGAGGGGGGAAACACCATATATTTT.

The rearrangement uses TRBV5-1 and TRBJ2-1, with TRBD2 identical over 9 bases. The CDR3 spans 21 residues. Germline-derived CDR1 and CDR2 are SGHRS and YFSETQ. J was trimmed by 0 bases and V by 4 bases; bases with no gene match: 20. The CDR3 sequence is CASSDTSGSSGQFISYNEQFF. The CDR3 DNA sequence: TGCGCCAGCAGCGATACTAGCGGGTCAAGCGGACAATTTATCTCCTACAATGAGCAGTTCTTC.

This CDR3 reads CASSQGNSGREETQYF. CDR3 DNA sequence: TGTGCCAGCAGCCAAGGTAACAGCGGGAGGGAGGAGACCCAGTACTTC. V and J are TRBV3-1 (or the pseudogene TRBV3-2) and TRBJ2-5; TRBD2 matches 10 bases. Germline CDR1 and CDR2: LGHDT and YNNKEL (reference sequence). Trimming removed 1 base from V and 5 bases from J; junction bases left unmatched: 7. The CDR3 consists of 16 residues.

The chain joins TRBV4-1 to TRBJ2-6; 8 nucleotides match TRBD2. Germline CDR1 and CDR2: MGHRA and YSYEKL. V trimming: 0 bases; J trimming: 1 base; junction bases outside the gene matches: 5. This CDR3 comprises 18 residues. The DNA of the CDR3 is TGCGCCAGCAGCCAAGATGTACTAGCGGTTTCTGGGGCCAACGTCCTGACTTTC. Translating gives CASSQDVLAVSGANVLTF.

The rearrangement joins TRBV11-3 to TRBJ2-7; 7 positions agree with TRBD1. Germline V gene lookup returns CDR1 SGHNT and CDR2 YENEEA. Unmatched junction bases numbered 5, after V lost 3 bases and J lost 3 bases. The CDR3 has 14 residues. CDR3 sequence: CASSFGDRVYEQYF. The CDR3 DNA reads TGTGCCAGCAGCTTTGGCGACAGGGTCTACGAGCAGTACTTC. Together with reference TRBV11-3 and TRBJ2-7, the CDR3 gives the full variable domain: EAGVVQSPRYKIIEKKQPVAFWCNPISGHNTLYWYLQNLGQGPELLIRYENEEAVDDSQLPKDRFSAERLKGVDSTLKIQPAELGDSAVYLCASSFGDRVYEQYFGPGTRLTVT.

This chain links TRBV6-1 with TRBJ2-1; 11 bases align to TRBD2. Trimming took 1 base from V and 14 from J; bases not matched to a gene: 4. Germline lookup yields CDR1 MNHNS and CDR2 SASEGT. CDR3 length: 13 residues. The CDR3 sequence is CASSEGLAGTKFF. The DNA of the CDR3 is TGTGCCAGCAGTGAAGGACTAGCGGGAACGAAGTTCTTC.

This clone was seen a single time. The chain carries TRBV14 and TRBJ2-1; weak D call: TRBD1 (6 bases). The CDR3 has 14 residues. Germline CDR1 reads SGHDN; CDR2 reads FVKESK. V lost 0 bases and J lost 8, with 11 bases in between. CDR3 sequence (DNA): TGTGCCAGCAGCCAAGAATGGGGGCAGGATGAGCAGTTCTTC. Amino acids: CASSQEWGQDEQFF.